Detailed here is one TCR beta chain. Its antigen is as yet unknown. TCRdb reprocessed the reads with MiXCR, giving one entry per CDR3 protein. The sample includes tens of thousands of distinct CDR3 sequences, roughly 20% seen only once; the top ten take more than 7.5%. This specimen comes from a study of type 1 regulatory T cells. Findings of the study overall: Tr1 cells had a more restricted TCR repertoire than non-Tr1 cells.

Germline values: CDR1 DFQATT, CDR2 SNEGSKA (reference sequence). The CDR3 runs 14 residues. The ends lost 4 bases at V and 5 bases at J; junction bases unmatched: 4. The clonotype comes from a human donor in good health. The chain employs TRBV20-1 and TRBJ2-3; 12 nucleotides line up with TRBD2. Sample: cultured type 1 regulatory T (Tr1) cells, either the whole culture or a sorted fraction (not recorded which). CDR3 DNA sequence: TGCAGTGCTAAGGAACTAGCGGGAGGAGATACGCAGTATTTT. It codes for CSAKELAGGDTQYF.